The 21 T cell receptor beta chains below were found in one sample sequenced in a study of blood T cells in healthy people across ages. The use of a sample-barcoded 5' primer and a J-beta primer mix characterized a second PCR of roughly 6 to 12 cycles. MiXCR, applied by TCRdb to the 5' RACE reads, yields one record per CDR3 protein. The table lists approximately 1,000,000 distinct CDR3 sequences, less than 50% of them singletons. The sequenced sample was blood. The receptors here all came from a woman aged 55-70 years in good health.

V usage is TRBV6-5 and J usage is TRBJ2-4; possible D gene TRBD1, 6 bases. The length of the CDR3 is 14 residues. V lost 7 bases and J 2 bases, leaving 12 bases between the germline ends. Per germline, CDR1 MNHEY and CDR2 SVGAGI. The chain's CDR3 is CASKTQGPKNIQYF. CDR3 DNA: TGTGCCAGCAAAACACAGGGTCCCAAAAACATTCAGTACTTC.

The rearrangement links TRBV20-1 to TRBJ1-2, with 7 bases matching TRBD1. Germline CDR1 DFQATT, CDR2 SNEGSKA (reference sequence). J was trimmed by 7 bases and V by 0 bases; bases with no gene match: 11. CDR3 length: 15 amino acids. The DNA for the CDR3 is TGCAGTGCTAGAGATCGGGACAGCCCTTTTGGTGGCTACACCTTC. Amino acid sequence: CSARDRDSPFGGYTF.

This sequence joins TRBV3-1 and TRBJ2-3; the D is unclear. Per germline, CDR1 LGHDT and CDR2 YNNKEL (reference sequence). V gave up 1 base and J gave up 2 bases, with 7 bases separating them. CDR3 length: 14 residues. The CDR3 protein is CASSQGVATDTQYF. The CDR3 coding sequence is TGTGCCAGCAGCCAAGGGGTAGCCACAGATACGCAGTATTTT.

This clonotype was counted only a few times. This chain uses TRBV20-1 with TRBJ2-3; D is unclear. With 1 base removed from V and 2 bases from J, the gap between germline ends came to 16 bases. Germline V CDR1 and CDR2: DFQATT, SNEGSKA (reference sequence). The CDR3 covers 16 residues. CDR3 sequence reads: CSARGLPERPTDTQYF. Here the CDR3 DNA reads TGCAGTGCTAGAGGTCTCCCAGAGCGTCCCACAGATACGCAGTATTTT.

The chain employs TRBV27 and TRBJ2-1, with a weak D call TRBD1 (5 bases). The germline V and J ends were trimmed by 1 base and 0 bases, with 10 bases remaining between them. Germline V CDR1 and CDR2: MNHEY, SMNVEV (reference sequence). The CDR3 is 16 residues long. The CDR3 DNA sequence: TGTGCCAGCAGTTTATGGGGCAGGAGCTCCTACAATGAGCAGTTCTTC. Residues: CASSLWGRSSYNEQFF.

There are a few counts of this clonotype. The chain couples TRBV7-3 to TRBJ2-1; a weak D match, TRBD1 (5 bases). The CDR3 totals 14 residues. V lost 1 base, J lost 6 bases, and 10 bases lay in between. Per germline, CDR1 SGHTA and CDR2 FQGTGA. In nucleotides, the CDR3 is TGTGCCAGCAGCTTAAGGGGCAGACTCAATGAGCAGTTCTTC. It specifies CASSLRGRLNEQFF.

The CDR3 is CASSGWDSAYEQYF. Written as DNA, the CDR3 is TGTGCCAGCTCAGGTTGGGACTCCGCCTACGAGCAGTACTTC. This rearrangement joins TRBV18 to TRBJ2-7, with D perhaps matching TRBD2 (6 bases). This CDR3 region has 14 residues. Per the germline V gene, CDR1 is KGHSH and CDR2 is LQKENI. V lost 5 bases and J 2 bases, leaving 13 bases between the germline ends. Variable domain in full (rest from reference TRBV18 and TRBJ2-7): NAGVMQNPRHLVRRRGQEARLRCSPMKGHSHVYWYRQLPEEGLKFMVYLQKENIIDESGMPKERFSAEFPKEGPSILRIQQVVRGDSAAYFCASSGWDSAYEQYFGPGTRLTVT.

This chain uses TRBV28 with TRBJ2-1; D uncertain. The CDR3 sequence is 15 residues long. Deletions cut 7 bases from V and 8 bases from J, with 21 bases between. Per germline, CDR1 MDHEN and CDR2 SYDVKM. The DNA for the CDR3 is TGTGCCAGCACTACTCTCGGTTCTAGAATGCATGAGCAGTTCTTC. The encoded protein is CASTTLGSRMHEQFF.

The chain links TRBV5-1 to TRBJ2-3; tentative D call: TRBD2 (5 bases). V was pared by 3 bases and J by 2 bases, with 16 bases between. The CDR3 runs 16 residues. Germline V gives CDR1 SGHRS, CDR2 YFSETQ. This CDR3 is CASSSSVGANTDTQYF. CDR3 nucleotide sequence: TGCGCCAGCAGCTCCAGCGTGGGAGCAAACACAGATACGCAGTATTTT.

This clonotype was seen only a few times. This chain connects TRBV9 to TRBJ2-7; no clear D gene. The germline CDR1 and CDR2 sequences are SGDLS and YYNGEE. V lost 0 bases and J lost 5, with 15 bases in between. This CDR3 region has 15 residues. CDR3 sequence reads: CASSVANSPSHEQYF. The CDR3 nucleotides read TGTGCCAGCAGCGTAGCTAATTCCCCAAGCCACGAGCAGTACTTC.

This clonotype was recorded many times. Here the CDR3 DNA reads TGCAGTGCGCACAGAGCGGAGTCCTCCTACAATGAGCAGTTCTTC. Protein: CSAHRAESSYNEQFF. The J gene is TRBJ2-1, the V gene TRBV20-1, with TRBD2 as a possible D gene (5 bases). V was trimmed by 6 bases and J by 0 bases, leaving 15 bases between them. The CDR3 is made up of 15 amino acids. Germline V gives CDR1 DFQATT, CDR2 SNEGSKA (reference sequence).

This chain joins TRBV20-1 and TRBJ2-1; D is unclear. There are 14 residues in the CDR3. Germline loops: CDR1 DFQATT, CDR2 SNEGSKA (reference sequence). The V end lost 5 bases, the J end lost 4 bases, and 15 bases lay between the germline ends. The CDR3 sequence is CSAPWGGPYNEQFF. CDR3 bases: TGCAGTGCTCCGTGGGGTGGACCGTACAATGAGCAGTTCTTC.

This clonotype was seen at least ten times. The gene calls are TRBV21-1 and TRBJ2-7; TRBD1, the table's D call, lacks a check against the DNA. TRBV21-1 is deemed a pseudogene. This CDR3 region has 15 residues. The CDR3 reads CASSKEDRSTYEQYF. The CDR3 DNA is TGTGCCAGCAGCAAAGAGGACAGGTCTACCTACGAGCAGTACTTC.

The chain links TRBV29-1 to TRBJ2-1; possibly TRBD2 for D (5 bases). CDR3 length equals 15 residues. The germline CDR1 and CDR2 sequences are SQVTM and ANQGSEA. With 1 base removed from V and 5 bases from J, the gap between germline ends came to 15 bases. CDR3 protein: CSVEVFPGENNEQFF. The CDR3 nucleotides are TGCAGCGTTGAAGTATTCCCCGGGGAGAACAATGAGCAGTTCTTC.

The rearrangement links TRBV7-2 to TRBJ2-7; either TRBD1 or TRBD2 may supply D (6 bases each). The CDR3 consists of 13 residues. The germline V gene encodes CDR1 SGHTA and CDR2 FQGNSA. The V and J ends lost 5 bases and 5 bases respectively, with 13 bases between them. CDR3 bases: TGTGCCAGCAGCCCCCTGGGGGGCAACGAGCAGTACTTC. Protein: CASSPLGGNEQYF.

The chain couples TRBV7-2 to TRBJ2-5, with D uncertain. Trimming cost V 3 bases and J 5 bases, with 7 bases left between them. Germline V gives CDR1 SGHTA, CDR2 FQGNSA. The CDR3 extends over 12 amino acids. CDR3 loop: CTSSLYRETQYF. As DNA, the CDR3 is TGTACCAGCAGCTTGTATCGTGAGACCCAGTACTTC.

The chain recombines TRBV15 with TRBJ2-5, with D perhaps matching TRBD2 (6 bases). CDR3 length: 15 amino acids. Germline assignment: CDR1 LNHNV and CDR2 YYDKDF (reference sequence). V was shortened by 0 bases and J by 2 bases, with 10 bases between the two germline ends. The CDR3 DNA reads as TGTGCCACCAGCAGAGATCTGGGAGGTCAAGAGACCCAGTACTTC. It translates to CATSRDLGGQETQYF.

The J gene is TRBJ2-3, the V gene TRBV7-8; 7 nucleotides match TRBD2. The CDR3 length is 19 residues. Germline trimming cut 6 bases from V and 2 bases from J; bases unmatched to any gene: 20. Germline-derived CDR1 and CDR2 are SGHVS and FQNEAQ. CDR3 coding DNA: TGTGCCAGCAGTACGGATCAATTGGCGGGAGTAGGGACCACAGATACGCAGTATTTT. Protein product: CASSTDQLAGVGTTDTQYF.

The genes are TRBV30 and TRBJ1-4, with D unresolved. V lost 2 bases and J lost 4, with 8 bases in between. The germline gives CDR1 GTSNPN, CDR2 SVGIG (reference sequence). The CDR3 totals 13 residues. The CDR3 coding sequence is TGTGCCTGGAGTCCCCTCCTTAATGAAAAACTGTTTTTT. Translated, it gives CAWSPLLNEKLFF.

This chain uses TRBV20-1 with TRBJ2-5; tentatively, D is TRBD2 (5 bases). The DNA matches TRBJ2-7 better at its end, which makes the J call doubtful. The CDR3 extends over 14 amino acids. Germline CDR1 DFQATT, CDR2 SNEGSKA (reference sequence). The CDR3 reads CSATLRRTRDEQYF. In DNA form, the CDR3 reads TGCAGTGCTACTCTACGGAGAACTAGGGACGAGCAGTACTTC.

The rearrangement joins TRBV3-1 to TRBJ2-7; D is uncertain. This CDR3 region has 14 residues. Per germline, CDR1 LGHDT and CDR2 YNNKEL (reference sequence). Trimming pared 3 bases from V and 0 bases from J, leaving 9 bases between. CDR3 nucleotides: TGTGCCAGCAGCCATACACTCGGCTCCTACGAGCAGTACTTC. Translating gives CASSHTLGSYEQYF.